This T cell receptor (beta chain) was sequenced for a study of blood T cells in healthy people across ages. The ends lost 5 bases at V and 3 bases at J; junction bases unmatched: 6. Per germline, CDR1 DFQATT and CDR2 SNEGSKA (reference sequence). CDR3 length equals 15 residues. Alongside a J-beta primer mix, a sample-barcoded 5' primer served in a second PCR lasting 7 to 11 cycles. One entry per CDR3 protein, called by TCRdb with MiXCR from the 5' RACE reads. The sample consists of approximately 290,000 distinct CDR3 sequences, roughly 26% of them appearing once. The sequence was collected from a woman between 70 and 85 years old in good health. The chain joins TRBV20-1 to TRBJ1-4; 10 nucleotides agree with TRBD1. The sequenced sample consisted of blood. CDR3 nucleotides: TGCAGTGCTTCCGGGACAGGGGCTTCTAATGAAAAACTGTTTTTT. This translates into CSASGTGASNEKLFF.